The T cell receptor (beta chain) under discussion was sequenced for a study of shared clonotypes between healthy human individuals. Data came from immunoSEQ multiplex PCR; TCRdb stores just in-frame clones and leaves some out. The repertoire has 2 million to 3 million clones, around nine tenths of them found once; the top ten carry over 0.12%. The length of the CDR3 is 15 residues. Germline-derived CDR1 and CDR2 are MNHEY and SVGAGI. With V trimmed by 2 bases and J by 5 bases, 5 bases remained unmatched. The TCR originated in a man between 18 and 29 years old in good health. This sequence joins TRBV6-5 and TRBJ2-2; 7 bases are shared with TRBD1. The sequencing input was naive CD4+ T cells sorted from blood. Subset here: CD45RA+ positively selected. The CDR3 nucleotides read TGTGCCAGCAGTTACGACAGGGTTAGGACCGGGGAGCTGTTTTTT. Its protein is CASSYDRVRTGELFF.